The sequence of this TCR beta chain was determined in a study of CD8 T cells in Susac syndrome. Between the trimmed V and J ends, which lost 4 bases and 2 bases, there was a span of 12 bases. CDR3 length: 13 amino acids. The germline V gene has CDR1 DFQATT and CDR2 SNEGSKA (reference sequence). This clonotype came up once. Random hexamers primed reverse transcription of about 0.45 to 1 ug RNA. TCRdb reprocessed the immunoSEQ multiplex PCR reads with MiXCR, giving one entry per CDR3 protein. In the table there are 150,000 to 200,000 distinct CDR3 sequences, roughly 95% of which are singletons. Source material: CD4+ T cells from PBMCs. V and J are TRBV20-1 and TRBJ2-7, with D possibly TRBD1 on 5 matching bases. This sequence originates from a human donor with multiple sclerosis. DNA of the CDR3: TGCAGTGCTAATGGGGCCAAACCCTACGAGCAGTACTTC. Amino acid sequence: CSANGAKPYEQYF.